This section outlines one T cell receptor beta chain sequence together with its context. This sample stems from a study of OX40 agonist ivuxolimab in advanced cancers. Study at large: Enrollees could have had prior anti-PD-1, anti-PD-L1 or anti-CTLA-4 therapy, which about 42% had received. The study reported partial responses in three patients: one hepatocellular carcinoma, two cutaneous melanoma.

TCRdb's table, derived via immunoSEQ multiplex PCR, lists solely in-frame clones and lacks some. The sample lists just over 80,000 clones, roughly 87% occurring once. Germline values: CDR1 MNHEY, CDR2 SVGAGI. CDR3 size: 15 residues. V dropped 4 bases and J dropped 7 bases, with 14 bases sitting between them. The source material was CD4+ or CD8+ T cells sorted from blood, sampled in a trial of the OX40 agonist ivuxolimab. The genes are TRBV6-5 and TRBJ1-6, with a possible D match to TRBD1 (5 bases). The sequence came from an adult with an advanced solid tumor such as melanoma, head and neck, liver or kidney cancer. This CDR3 is CASSSGGLGNSPLHF. As DNA, the CDR3 is TGTGCCAGCAGTTCCGGGGGACTGGGGAATTCACCCCTCCACTTT.